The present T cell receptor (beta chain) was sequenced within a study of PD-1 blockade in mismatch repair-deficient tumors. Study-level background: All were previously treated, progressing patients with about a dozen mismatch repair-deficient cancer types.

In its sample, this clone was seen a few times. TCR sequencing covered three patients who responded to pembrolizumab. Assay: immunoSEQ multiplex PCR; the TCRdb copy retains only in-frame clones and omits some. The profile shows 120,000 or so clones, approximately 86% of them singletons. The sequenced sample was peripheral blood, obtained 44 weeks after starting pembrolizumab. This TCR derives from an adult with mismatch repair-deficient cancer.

CDR3 sequence: CAITGPGTGDGYTF. DNA of the CDR3: TGTGCCATCACAGGTCCCGGGACAGGGGATGGCTACACCTTC. The chain joins TRBV10-3 to TRBJ1-2; 10 positions match TRBD1. Germline V gene sequence: CDR1 ENHRY, CDR2 SYGVKD. The ends lost 7 bases at V and 6 bases at J; junction bases unmatched: 8. There are 14 residues in the CDR3.